One sample yielded the 10 T cell receptor beta chains listed below, sequenced in a study of vaccination and CD4 T cells after COVID-19. The treatment here: approximately nine-day PBMC culture with coronavirus spike peptide pools or control peptides (ViraFEST assay). Sequencing of cultured CD4+ T cell DNA used the Oncomine TCR Beta short-read assay. TCRdb re-called the PCR reads through MiXCR, storing one row per CDR3 protein. The top ten clones hold under 30% of a sample with approximately 6,700 distinct CDR3 sequences, around 50% of them seen once. The antigens of these receptors remain unknown. The sample taken for sequencing was CD4+ T cells from blood, cultured in vitro. All receptors come from a human donor who had recovered from COVID-19.

V and J are TRBV20-1 and TRBJ1-2; 7 bases align to TRBD1. This CDR3 is 13 amino acids long. Per germline, CDR1 DFQATT and CDR2 SNEGSKA (reference sequence). The V gene end was trimmed by 5 bases and the J gene end by 6 bases; junction bases not matched to a gene: 9. The CDR3 region is CSAERTGTNGYTF. The DNA of the CDR3 is TGCAGTGCTGAACGGACAGGTACGAATGGCTACACCTTC.

The gene calls are TRBV20-1 and TRBJ2-4; possibly TRBD2 for D (6 bases). The V end was cut by 5 bases, the J end by 2 bases, with 10 bases between. This CDR3 has 13 residues. Per the germline V gene, CDR1 is DFQATT and CDR2 is SNEGSKA (reference sequence). This chain's CDR3 is CSASDYPKNIQYF. The CDR3 nucleotides are TGCAGTGCTTCGGACTACCCCAAAAACATTCAGTACTTC.

This clonotype has only a few counts. The chain uses TRBV18 and TRBJ1-5; D is ambiguous. Trimming stripped 3 bases from V and 7 bases from J, with 10 bases between. Germline V lookup: CDR1 KGHSH, CDR2 LQKENI. The CDR3 covers 13 residues. Here the CDR3 DNA reads TGTGCCAGCTCACCCGGGGATGGCCAGCCCCAGCATTTT. Protein: CASSPGDGQPQHF.

This clonotype was seen a handful of times. V gene TRBV7-3 combines with J gene TRBJ1-3, with a tentative D call TRBD1 (5 bases). V was cut by 2 bases and J by 3 bases, with 11 bases left in between. Germline V lookup: CDR1 SGHTA, CDR2 FQGTGA. The CDR3 totals 15 residues. DNA for the CDR3: TGTGCCAGCAGCTTAGTGGGGGGTATTGGAAACACCATATATTTT. Amino acids: CASSLVGGIGNTIYF. The variable domain in full, with the rest retrieved from reference TRBV7-3 and TRBJ1-3, is GAGVSQTPSNKVTEKGKYVELRCDPISGHTALYWYRQSLGQGPEFLIYFQGTGAADDSGLPNDRFFAVRPEGSVSTLKIQRTERGDSAVYLCASSLVGGIGNTIYFGEGSWLTVV.

This chain connects TRBV6-2 or TRBV6-3 to TRBJ1-1, with 8 nucleotides matching TRBD1. With 4 bases clipped from V and 6 bases from J, the junction kept 7 bases outside the gene matches. Germline-derived CDR1 and CDR2 are MNHEY and SVGEGT. The CDR3 is 14 amino acids. CDR3 loop: CASSWDRRGSEAFF. CDR3 bases: TGTGCCAGCAGTTGGGACAGGAGGGGGTCTGAAGCTTTCTTT.

Details on this clonotype: The junction and the germline gene differ at one end; a read error may be behind it. The V call is TRBV28, the J call TRBJ2-7; either TRBD1 or TRBD2 may supply D (7 bases each). This CDR3 has 18 residues. Per germline, CDR1 MDHEN and CDR2 SYDVKM. The CDR3 DNA sequence: TGTGCCAGCAGTTCTATGGGAGGGGGCAGAAGGATCTCCGACGAGCAGTACTTC. This translates into CASSSMGGGRRISDEQYF.

The chain links TRBV5-6 to TRBJ2-1, with 9 bases fitting TRBD2. The CDR3 has 15 residues. Losses at the gene ends were 9 bases for V and 2 bases for J; bases not matched to a gene: 9. Germline V gene sequence: CDR1 SGHDT, CDR2 YYEEEE. CDR3 bases: TGTGCCACAAACCGGATAGCGGGGGCCTACAATGAGCAGTTCTTC. It encodes CATNRIAGAYNEQFF. Variable domain in full (rest from reference TRBV5-6 and TRBJ2-1): DAGVTQSPTHLIKTRGQQVTLRCSPKSGHDTVSWYQQALGQGPQFIFQYYEEEERQRGNFPDRFSGHQFPNYSSELNVNALLLGDSALYLCATNRIAGAYNEQFFGPGTRLTVL.

The chain combines TRBV18 with TRBJ2-1; no definite D call. The CDR3 is 12 residues long. Per the germline V gene, CDR1 is KGHSH and CDR2 is LQKENI. V was shortened by 4 bases and J by 3 bases, with 4 bases between the two germline ends. The CDR3 is CASSRGYNEQFF. The CDR3 DNA reads TGTGCCAGCTCACGAGGCTACAATGAGCAGTTCTTC.

This chain joins TRBV19 and TRBJ2-3, with D perhaps matching TRBD2 (5 bases). The CDR3 spans 15 residues. The germline V and J ends were trimmed by 0 bases and 10 bases, with 17 bases remaining between them. CDR1 is LNHDA and CDR2 is SQIVND in the germline V gene (reference sequence). This CDR3 is CASSIDPSGGTAQYF. The DNA of the CDR3 is TGTGCCAGTAGTATAGATCCGAGCGGAGGTACCGCGCAGTATTTT. Complete variable domain (other parts from reference TRBV19 and TRBJ2-3): DGGITQSPKYLFRKEGQNVTLSCEQNLNHDAMYWYRQDPGQGLRLIYYSQIVNDFQKGDIAEGYSVSREKKESFPLTVTSAQKNPTAFYLCASSIDPSGGTAQYFGPGTRLTVL.

In regard to this clonotype: Mismatch with germline at one junction end may stem from a read error. DNA for the CDR3: TGTGCCAGCAGTGAAGAATGGACAGGGTCTGTTCGAGAGACCCAGTACTTC. Protein: CASSEEWTGSVRETQYF. The V gene is TRBV10-3, the J gene TRBJ2-5; 8 bases fit TRBD1. Germline CDR1 ENHRY, CDR2 SYGVKD. The CDR3 extends over 17 amino acids.